The clone carrying this T cell receptor beta chain was picked up many times. Its specificity is unknown. This entry comes from a study of CD8+CD57+ T cells in acquired aplastic anemia. Turning to the study itself: Mean yield of DNA from sorted CD4+ and CD8+ cells was 2.5 to 4 ug. Points from the study as a whole: Almost 30 sequences, all CD8+ CDR3, were shared between patients and controls.

Profiling of TCR beta VDJ combinations and CDR3 sequences used genomic DNA as template. A single record per CDR3 protein comes from TCRdb applying MiXCR to the reads. The sample lists 150,000 or so distinct CDR3 sequences; 40% to 60% were seen once. This CDR3 comprises 12 residues. The germline V gene encodes CDR1 GTSNPN and CDR2 SVGIG (reference sequence). Losses at the gene ends were 5 bases for V and 10 bases for J; bases not matched to a gene: 7. By flow cytometry, patients selected for sequencing had shown an expansion of CD8+CD57+ cells. Each patient carried a diagnosis of severe acquired aplastic anemia.

The source material was sorted CD4+, CD8+, or CD8+CD57+ T cells (not recorded which) from PBMCs. This TCR was recovered from a human donor with aplastic anemia. The rearrangement links TRBV30 to TRBJ1-1; the match to TRBD1 covers 10 bases. DNA for the CDR3: TGTGCCTGGGGCCGGGACAGGGGACGAGCTTTCTTT. It translates to CAWGRDRGRAFF.